The 30 T cell receptor beta chains in this list originate from one sample, sequenced in a study of human versus mouse CDR3 diversity and MHC coevolution. Assay: immunoSEQ multiplex PCR; the TCRdb copy retains only in-frame clones and omits some. The sample lists roughly 80,000 clones, over 85% seen once, with 1.3% to 1.5% in the top ten. Sequenced sample: naive CD4+ T cells from blood. Subset: CD45RO-negative CD62L-positive naive CD4 T cells. All receptors derive from a person between 30 and 69 years old in good health.

The chain combines TRBV27 with TRBJ2-7, with a possible D match to TRBD2 (6 bases). In germline, CDR1 is MNHEY, CDR2 SMNVEV (reference sequence). The CDR3 contains 15 residues. V was pared by 4 bases and J by 4 bases, with 17 bases between. CDR3 amino acids: CASSSSGLMVYEQYF. The CDR3 DNA reads TGTGCCAGCAGTTCCTCGGGACTTATGGTTTACGAGCAGTACTTC.

The chain is built from TRBV7-2 and TRBJ2-5; maybe TRBD1 (6 bases). This CDR3 spans 14 amino acids. With 7 bases removed from V and 0 bases from J, the gap between germline ends came to 12 bases. Germline values: CDR1 SGHTA, CDR2 FQGNSA. CDR3 DNA sequence: TGTGCCAGCACCGCAGGGGTGTACCAAGAGACCCAGTACTTC. Protein: CASTAGVYQETQYF.

The genes are TRBV7-2 and TRBJ1-2; possible D gene TRBD1, 6 bases. Looked up from germline, CDR1 is SGHTA and CDR2 is FQGNSA. Trimming took 4 bases from V and 2 from J, leaving 11 bases between them. The CDR3 has 14 residues. CDR3 protein: CASSSLDRNYGYTF. The CDR3 DNA sequence: TGTGCCAGCAGCTCTCTTGACAGGAACTATGGCTACACCTTC.

In regard to this clone: Other DNA variants within this sample encode the same CDR3. The genes are TRBV30 and TRBJ2-7; 9 bases agree with TRBD1. Germline values: CDR1 GTSNPN, CDR2 SVGIG (reference sequence). The CDR3 length is 14 residues. V dropped 4 bases and J dropped 5; count of bases not matched to a gene: 9. The CDR3 sequence: CAWTAGQGWNEQYF. The DNA of the CDR3 is TGTGCCTGGACGGCGGGACAGGGTTGGAACGAGCAGTACTTC.

The V call is TRBV25-1, the J call TRBJ1-1, with TRBD1 matching over 7 bases. CDR3 length equals 15 residues. Germline V gene data show CDR1 as MGHDK and CDR2 as SYGVNS. With V trimmed by 3 bases and J by 5 bases, 9 bases remained unmatched. The CDR3 reads CASSESGGRWTEAFF. Written as DNA, the CDR3 is TGTGCCAGCAGTGAGTCAGGGGGACGGTGGACTGAAGCTTTCTTT.

This chain connects TRBV29-1 to TRBJ1-2, with 10 bases that match TRBD1. This CDR3 comprises 12 residues. Germline CDR1 reads SQVTM; CDR2 reads ANQGSEA. J gave up 6 bases and V 7 bases, and 5 bases lay outside the gene matches. In DNA form, the CDR3 reads TGCAGCGCCTCGACAGGGGGCCATGGCTACACCTTC. It is translated as CSASTGGHGYTF.

V usage is TRBV5-3 and J usage is TRBJ2-7; D is perhaps TRBD1 (6 bases). TRBV5-3 qualifies as an ORF whose function is uncertain. The CDR3 covers 15 residues. V lost 0 bases and J lost 2, with 12 bases in between. This CDR3 is CARSLVSGETYEQYF. In DNA, the CDR3 is TGTGCCAGAAGCTTGGTCTCAGGGGAAACCTACGAGCAGTACTTC.

This clone was counted once. The chain combines TRBV9 with TRBJ2-1; TRBD1 matches 7 bases. Per germline, CDR1 SGDLS and CDR2 YYNGEE. The CDR3 length is 17 residues. The junction had 13 bases not matched to a gene; V was cut back by 3 bases and J by 4 bases. DNA for the CDR3: TGTGCCAGCAGCGCGCACCTACAGGGGTCCACTTACAATGAGCAGTTCTTC. This translates into CASSAHLQGSTYNEQFF.

This clone was counted only a few times. The chain joins TRBV28 to TRBJ1-5; 8 nucleotides align to TRBD1. CDR3 length: 17 amino acids. V shed 6 bases, J shed 0 bases, and the junction held 10 bases outside the gene matches. The germline CDR1 and CDR2 sequences are MDHEN and SYDVKM. CDR3 residues: CASSPGQGIDSNQPQHF. In DNA, the CDR3 is TGTGCCAGCAGCCCTGGACAGGGTATAGATAGCAATCAGCCCCAGCATTTT.

This chain links TRBV7-3 with TRBJ1-3; tentative D call: TRBD1 (5 bases). V gave up 2 bases and J gave up 2 bases, with 10 bases separating them. The CDR3 is made up of 15 amino acids. CDR1 is SGHTA and CDR2 is FQGTGA in the germline V gene. The CDR3 region is CASSLGGTAGNTIYF. CDR3 nucleotides: TGTGCCAGCAGCTTAGGAGGGACTGCTGGAAACACCATATATTTT.

This chain joins TRBV5-5 and TRBJ1-5; the match to TRBD1 covers 10 bases. Trimming removed 0 bases from V and 4 bases from J; junction bases left unmatched: 10. The germline gives CDR1 SGHKS, CDR2 YYEKEE (reference sequence). The CDR3 loop spans 18 amino acids. CDR3: CASSLDLRSGQGNQPQHF. The CDR3 coding sequence is TGTGCCAGCAGCTTGGATTTAAGGTCGGGACAGGGGAATCAGCCCCAGCATTTT. The entire variable domain, with the rest obtained from reference TRBV5-5 and TRBJ1-5, is as follows: DAGVTQSPTHLIKTRGQQVTLRCSPISGHKSVSWYQQVLGQGPQFIFQYYEKEERGRGNFPDRFSARQFPNYSSELNVNALLLGDSALYLCASSLDLRSGQGNQPQHFGDGTRLSIL.

The chain uses TRBV7-2 and TRBJ2-7; D might be TRBD2 (5 bases). This CDR3 is built from 13 residues. Between the trimmed V and J ends, which lost 6 bases and 5 bases, there was a span of 14 bases. Germline values: CDR1 SGHTA, CDR2 FQGNSA. For the CDR3, the DNA is TGTGCCAGCAGTGTAAGGCAGAGGGACGAGCAGTACTTC. Its translation is CASSVRQRDEQYF. The full variable domain, with the rest looked up from reference TRBV7-2 and TRBJ2-7, is GAGVSQSPSNKVTEKGKDVELRCDPISGHTALYWYRQSLGQGLEFLIYFQGNSAPDKSGLPSDRFSAERTGGSVSTLTIQRTQQEDSAVYLCASSVRQRDEQYFGPGTRLTVT.

This clone was recorded once. DNA for the CDR3: TGCAGTGCTCGCGGAACCTACGAGCAGTACTTC. As protein: CSARGTYEQYF. The J gene is TRBJ2-5, the V gene TRBV20-1; no definite D call. The J call may be in error: the DNA end matches TRBJ2-7 better. In germline, CDR1 is DFQATT, CDR2 SNEGSKA (reference sequence). The CDR3 sequence is 11 residues long.

The chain couples TRBV7-8 to TRBJ1-5, with a weak D call TRBD1 (6 bases). The ends were cut back, 5 bases at V and 4 bases at J, with 9 bases in the middle. The CDR3 totals 13 residues. The germline V gene encodes CDR1 SGHVS and CDR2 FQNEAQ. The chain's CDR3 is CASSAGQNQPQHF. The CDR3 DNA is TGTGCCAGCAGCGCAGGACAGAATCAGCCCCAGCATTTT. Supplemented by reference TRBV7-8 and TRBJ1-5, the full variable domain reads GAGVSQSPRYKVAKRGQDVALRCDPISGHVSLFWYQQALGQGPEFLTYFQNEAQLDKSGLPSDRFFAERPEGSVSTLKIQRTQQEDSAVYLCASSAGQNQPQHFGDGTRLSIL.

The chain recombines TRBV5-1 with TRBJ1-1; D gene unclear. Germline lookup yields CDR1 SGHRS and CDR2 YFSETQ. CDR3 length equals 12 residues. V was clipped by 3 bases and J by 6 bases, with 9 bases between them. As DNA, the CDR3 is TGCGCCAGCAGCTCCCCAGGTTCTGAAGCTTTCTTT. Protein product: CASSSPGSEAFF.

This chain connects TRBV18 to TRBJ2-4; possible D gene TRBD2, 5 bases. Trimming removed 0 bases from V and 0 bases from J, with 6 bases in between. This CDR3 is 15 amino acids long. CDR1 and CDR2 from the germline V gene are KGHSH and LQKENI. This chain's CDR3 is CASSPPGVAKNIQYF. CDR3 nucleotide sequence: TGTGCCAGCTCACCACCCGGGGTAGCCAAAAACATTCAGTACTTC.

This clone was detected once. CDR3 DNA sequence: TGTGCCAGCAGAGAAGCGGGGGCCTACAATGAGCAGTTCTTC. This translates into CASREAGAYNEQFF. The chain couples TRBV25-1 to TRBJ2-1; 8 nucleotides line up with TRBD2. The V gene end was trimmed by 6 bases and the J gene end by 2 bases; junction bases not matched to a gene: 3. Germline assignment: CDR1 MGHDK and CDR2 SYGVNS. The CDR3 has 14 amino acids. The full variable domain, rest sourced from reference TRBV25-1 and TRBJ2-1, is EADIYQTPRYLVIGTGKKITLECSQTMGHDKMYWYQQDPGMELHLIHYSYGVNSTEKGDLSSESTVSRIRTEHFPLTLESARPSHTSQYLCASREAGAYNEQFFGPGTRLTVL.

This rearrangement joins TRBV6-5 to TRBJ1-2, with 9 bases aligning to TRBD1. The V gene's germline CDR1 is MNHEY and CDR2 SVGAGI. The junction had 6 bases not matched to a gene; V was cut back by 6 bases and J by 4 bases. The CDR3 is made up of 14 amino acids. The chain's CDR3 is CASRRTGDTYGYTF. In DNA form, the CDR3 reads TGTGCCAGCAGAAGGACAGGGGATACCTATGGCTACACCTTC.

This clone was detected only once. V is TRBV28 and J is TRBJ1-2; maybe TRBD1 (6 bases). Germline V CDR1 and CDR2: MDHEN, SYDVKM. The CDR3 runs to 12 residues. Deletions cut 5 bases from V and 5 bases from J, with 9 bases between. CDR3 sequence (DNA): TGTGCCAGCAGTCCCAGGGGTTATGGCTACACCTTC. Its protein product is CASSPRGYGYTF.

In its sample, this clone was seen once. The chain employs TRBV9 and TRBJ1-3; 7 bases are a match to TRBD1. Germline V gene data show CDR1 as SGDLS and CDR2 as YYNGEE. The CDR3 runs to 16 residues. V gave up 0 bases and J gave up 3 bases; unmatched junction bases: 6. CDR3 amino acids: CASSVGRGGSGNTIYF. The DNA for the CDR3 is TGTGCCAGCAGCGTAGGAAGAGGGGGCAGTGGAAACACCATATATTTT.

V gene TRBV27 combines with J gene TRBJ2-7, with D possibly matching TRBD1 (6 bases). Germline CDR1 MNHEY, CDR2 SMNVEV (reference sequence). The CDR3 is 14 residues long. The ends were cut back, 5 bases at V and 3 bases at J, with 14 bases in the middle. The CDR3 is CASSVGQSFYEQYF. Here the CDR3 DNA reads TGTGCCAGCAGTGTAGGACAGTCCTTCTACGAGCAGTACTTC.

V is TRBV19 and J is TRBJ2-1; D may be TRBD1 (5 bases). The CDR3 spans 14 residues. Germline CDR1 and CDR2: LNHDA and SQIVND (reference sequence). Deletions cut 3 bases from V and 7 bases from J, with 13 bases between. This CDR3 is CASSIRRVLNEQFF. The CDR3 DNA sequence: TGTGCCAGTAGTATTCGCAGGGTCTTAAATGAGCAGTTCTTC. The complete variable domain, with remaining parts taken from reference TRBV19 and TRBJ2-1, reads DGGITQSPKYLFRKEGQNVTLSCEQNLNHDAMYWYRQDPGQGLRLIYYSQIVNDFQKGDIAEGYSVSREKKESFPLTVTSAQKNPTAFYLCASSIRRVLNEQFFGPGTRLTVL.

The chain carries TRBV5-1 and TRBJ2-7; the match to TRBD1 covers 7 bases. The V gene's germline CDR1 is SGHRS and CDR2 YFSETQ. This CDR3 has 14 residues. V lost 3 bases, J lost 3 bases, and 6 bases stayed unmatched. The CDR3, as DNA: TGCGCCAGCAGCTCCGGGACAGCGGTCTACGAGCAGTACTTC. Translating gives CASSSGTAVYEQYF.

The chain has TRBV6-5 and TRBJ2-7; D might be TRBD2 (6 bases). The V end lost 2 bases, the J end lost 3 bases, and 14 bases lay between the germline ends. Per the germline V gene, CDR1 is MNHEY and CDR2 is SVGAGI. The CDR3 has 15 residues. CDR3: CASSYPTVGGYEQYF. In DNA, the CDR3 is TGTGCCAGCAGTTACCCGACAGTCGGGGGCTACGAGCAGTACTTC.

The rearrangement links TRBV19 to TRBJ2-1; TRBD1 matches 8 bases. Germline assignment: CDR1 LNHDA and CDR2 SQIVND (reference sequence). V shed 5 bases, J shed 8 bases, and the junction held 8 bases outside the gene matches. The CDR3 is 14 amino acids. The CDR3 reads CASSPRQGRDEQFF. CDR3 DNA sequence: TGTGCCAGTAGTCCGCGACAGGGGCGCGATGAGCAGTTCTTC.

This clone was counted once. J is TRBJ1-1 and V is TRBV5-4, with D unclear. CDR1 and CDR2 (germline): SGHNT, YYREEE (reference sequence). With 0 bases removed from V and 0 bases from J, the gap between germline ends came to 15 bases. This CDR3 has 17 amino acids. CDR3 sequence reads: CASSLGAGRIMNTEAFF. As DNA, the CDR3 is TGTGCCAGCAGCTTGGGGGCGGGGAGAATCATGAACACTGAAGCTTTCTTT.

The rearrangement uses TRBV4-3 and TRBJ1-5; TRBD1 agrees at 7 bases. The trim removed 2 bases at V and 2 bases at J, leaving 0 bases unmatched. CDR3 size: 14 residues. CDR1 and CDR2 (germline): LGHNA, YSLEER. CDR3: CASSQTGGNQPQHF. The CDR3 bases are TGCGCCAGCAGCCAAACAGGGGGCAATCAGCCCCAGCATTTT.

V usage is TRBV9 and J usage is TRBJ2-4; 11 bases map to TRBD1. Germline V gives CDR1 SGDLS, CDR2 YYNGEE. V lost 3 bases, J lost 7 bases, and 9 bases stayed unmatched. CDR3 length: 16 residues. The CDR3 spells CASSAREGQGGNIQYF. CDR3 nucleotides: TGTGCCAGCAGCGCTAGAGAGGGACAGGGGGGGAACATTCAGTACTTC.

The J gene is TRBJ2-3, the V gene TRBV9, with D possibly TRBD1 on 5 matching bases. This CDR3 has 16 amino acids. Germline values: CDR1 SGDLS, CDR2 YYNGEE. Trimming stripped 0 bases from V and 0 bases from J, with 11 bases between. The CDR3 reads CASSVVGVPSTDTQYF. The DNA for the CDR3 is TGTGCCAGCAGCGTAGTAGGGGTCCCTAGCACAGATACGCAGTATTTT.

The chain links TRBV13 to TRBJ2-1; 10 nucleotides match TRBD2. Unmatched junction bases numbered 12, after V lost 5 bases and J lost 8 bases. Germline assignment: CDR1 PRHDT and CDR2 FYEKMQ (reference sequence). This CDR3 spans 16 amino acids. The CDR3 sequence: CASSRASSGSWDEQFF. As DNA, the CDR3 is TGTGCCAGCAGCCGAGCTTCTAGCGGGAGCTGGGATGAGCAGTTCTTC.